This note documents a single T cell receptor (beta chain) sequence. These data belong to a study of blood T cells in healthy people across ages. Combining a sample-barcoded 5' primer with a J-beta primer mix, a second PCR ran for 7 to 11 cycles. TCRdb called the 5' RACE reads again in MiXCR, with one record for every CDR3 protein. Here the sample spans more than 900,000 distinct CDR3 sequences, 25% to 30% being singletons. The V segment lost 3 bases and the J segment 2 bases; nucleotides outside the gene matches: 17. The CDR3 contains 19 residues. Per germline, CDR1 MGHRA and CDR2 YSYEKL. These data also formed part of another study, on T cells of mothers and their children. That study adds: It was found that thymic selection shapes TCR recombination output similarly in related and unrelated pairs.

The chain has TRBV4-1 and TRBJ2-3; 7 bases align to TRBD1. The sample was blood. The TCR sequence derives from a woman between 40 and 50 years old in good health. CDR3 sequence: CASSQVLNAGTANTDTQYF. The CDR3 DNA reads TGCGCCAGCAGCCAGGTCCTAAACGCCGGGACAGCCAACACAGATACGCAGTATTTT.